The 18 T cell receptor beta chains below were found in one sample sequenced in a study of blood T cells in healthy people across ages. The authors ran a second PCR of about 6 to 12 cycles using a sample-barcoded 5' primer and a J-beta primer mix. TCRdb recomputed calls from the 5' RACE reads with MiXCR, one row per CDR3 protein. This table holds approximately 1,000,000 distinct CDR3 sequences, roughly 45% found once. The sample was blood. Receptor source: a woman aged 55-75 years in good health.

In its sample, this clonotype was seen a few times. The V call is TRBV21-1, the J call TRBJ2-3. TRBV21-1 represents a pseudogene. The CDR3 consists of 14 residues. Here the CDR3 reads CASSKLEFTDTQYF. Written as DNA, the CDR3 is TGTGCCAGCAGCAAACTAGAATTCACAGATACGCAGTATTTT.

This clonotype occurred once. V gene TRBV9 combines with J gene TRBJ2-1, with D possibly TRBD2 on 6 matching bases. Per the germline V gene, CDR1 is SGDLS and CDR2 is YYNGEE. The CDR3 contains 16 residues. Trimming left V 4 bases short and J 5 bases short, with 19 bases between. The CDR3 nucleotides are TGTGCCAGCAGCCCCACCCCGGGACGGGGGAACAATGAGCAGTTCTTC. Translation gives CASSPTPGRGNNEQFF. The whole variable domain, remainder taken from reference TRBV9 and TRBJ2-1, is DSGVTQTPKHLITATGQRVTLRCSPRSGDLSVYWYQQSLDQGLQFLIQYYNGEERAKGNILERFSAQQFPDLHSELNLSSLELGDSALYFCASSPTPGRGNNEQFFGPGTRLTVL.

This sequence joins TRBV12-3 or TRBV12-4 and TRBJ1-6; D possibly corresponds to TRBD1 (6 bases). This CDR3 region has 15 residues. Trimming shortened V by 3 bases and J by 7 bases, and 13 bases separated the two germline ends. The CDR3 region is CASSLGGLQNSPLHF. CDR3 DNA: TGTGCCAGCAGTTTGGGGGGGCTACAGAATTCACCCCTCCACTTT.

The chain employs TRBV6-5 and TRBJ1-1, with 8 bases identical to TRBD1. The CDR3 runs 11 residues. CDR1 and CDR2 (germline): MNHEY, SVGAGI. The trim removed 8 bases at V and 10 bases at J, leaving 6 bases unmatched. The CDR3 is CASGLGQGAFF. The CDR3 DNA is TGTGCCAGCGGACTCGGACAGGGAGCTTTCTTT.

J is TRBJ2-3 and V is TRBV27; D is possibly TRBD2 (6 bases). Trimming took off 1 base at V and 4 bases at J, with 12 bases between the two ends. CDR1 and CDR2 (germline): MNHEY, SMNVEV (reference sequence). CDR3 size: 15 residues. The CDR3 loop reads CASSLLASASDTQYF. Written as DNA, the CDR3 is TGTGCCAGCAGTTTATTAGCTAGCGCCTCAGATACGCAGTATTTT.

This clonotype has more than one count but fewer than ten. The genes are TRBV12-3 or TRBV12-4 and TRBJ1-2; a weak D match, TRBD1 (6 bases). This CDR3 has 14 residues. V gave up 3 bases and J gave up 6 bases, with 14 bases separating them. DNA for the CDR3: TGTGCCAGCAGTTTGAGCTGGGGGGCCCATGGCTACACCTTC. Translation gives CASSLSWGAHGYTF.

The chain joins TRBV6-5 to TRBJ2-2, with 13 bases identical to TRBD2. The germline CDR1 and CDR2 sequences are MNHEY and SVGAGI. This CDR3 is 15 amino acids long. Losses at the gene ends were 4 bases for V and 15 bases for J; bases not matched to a gene: 11. CDR3 nucleotide sequence: TGTGCCAGCAGTTCCTCGACTAGCGGGAGGAGGACGTTGTTTTTT. Translation: CASSSSTSGRRTLFF.

The chain employs TRBV28 and TRBJ1-5; D remains unclear. The CDR3 is 13 amino acids. The germline gives CDR1 MDHEN, CDR2 SYDVKM. The ends were cut back, 3 bases at V and 8 bases at J, with 11 bases in the middle. The CDR3 here is CASSLPGVEPQHF. CDR3 nucleotide sequence: TGTGCCAGCAGTTTGCCCGGGGTTGAGCCCCAGCATTTT.

As concerns this clonotype: The junction shows a germline mismatch at one end, possibly a read error. The gene calls are TRBV11-2 and TRBJ2-3, with a tentative D call TRBD2 (6 bases). Germline loops: CDR1 SGHAT, CDR2 FQNNGV. The CDR3 spans 14 residues. The chain's CDR3 is CASGLADSTDTQYF. CDR3 nucleotide sequence: TGTGCCAGCGGCTTAGCGGATAGCACAGATACGCAGTATTTT.

This chain uses TRBV4-2 with TRBJ2-1, with 7 bases fitting TRBD2. Unmatched junction bases numbered 6, after V lost 3 bases and J lost 4 bases. Germline CDR1 is LGHNA and CDR2 is YNFKEQ. The CDR3 contains 15 residues. In nucleotides, the CDR3 is TGTGCCAGCAGCCACCGCGGGAGAAGGTACAATGAGCAGTTCTTC. Translation gives CASSHRGRRYNEQFF.

J is TRBJ2-3 and V is TRBV7-7; D is perhaps TRBD2 (5 bases). Germline loops: CDR1 SSHAT, CDR2 FNYEAQ (reference sequence). The V gene lost 5 bases and the J gene lost 4 bases, with 13 bases spanning the gap. The CDR3 consists of 14 residues. The DNA for the CDR3 is TGTGCCAGCAGCCCCGGGGTGGGTGCAGATACGCAGTATTTT. Translating gives CASSPGVGADTQYF. Using reference TRBV7-7 and TRBJ2-3 for the parts outside the CDR3, the full variable domain is GAGVSQSPRYKVTKRGQDVTLRCDPISSHATLYWYQQALGQGPEFLTYFNYEAQPDKSGLPSDRFSAERPEGSISTLTIQRTEQRDSAMYRCASSPGVGADTQYFGPGTRLTVL.

This clonotype was seen only a few times. The V and J genes are TRBV14 and TRBJ2-1; 11 nucleotides match TRBD2. V was pared by 1 base and J by 6 bases, with 2 bases of the junction left unmatched. This CDR3 spans 15 amino acids. Germline CDR1 reads SGHDN; CDR2 reads FVKESK. The CDR3 reads CASSQAGTSGNEQFF. As DNA, the CDR3 is TGTGCCAGCAGCCAAGCCGGGACTAGCGGCAATGAGCAGTTCTTC.

This clonotype was found a few times. This chain uses TRBV10-2 with TRBJ2-7, with 14 bases lining up with TRBD2. The germline V gene encodes CDR1 WSHSY and CDR2 SAAADI. J was trimmed by 2 bases and V by 7 bases; bases with no gene match: 13. The CDR3 covers 18 residues. Written as DNA, the CDR3 is TGCGCCAGCAAGGTGGGGACTAGCGGGAGACTATATCCCTACGAGCAGTACTTC. Amino acid sequence: CASKVGTSGRLYPYEQYF.

The sample holds a few counts of this clonotype. The gene calls are TRBV9 and TRBJ2-1; tentative D call: TRBD1 (6 bases). The CDR3 covers 13 residues. Germline CDR1 is SGDLS and CDR2 is YYNGEE. With 3 bases removed from V and 3 bases from J, the gap between germline ends came to 7 bases. The CDR3 DNA sequence: TGTGCCAGCAGCGGGACAGTCTACAATGAGCAGTTCTTC. The encoded protein is CASSGTVYNEQFF.

The rearrangement uses TRBV12-3 or TRBV12-4 and TRBJ1-2; 10 bases line up with TRBD1. J was trimmed by 4 bases and V by 0 bases; bases with no gene match: 5. The CDR3 spans 16 residues. The CDR3: CASSLAGTGAAYGYTF. CDR3 DNA sequence: TGTGCCAGCAGTTTAGCCGGGACAGGGGCAGCCTATGGCTACACCTTC.

This clonotype was recorded a few times. The V call is TRBV15, the J call TRBJ2-3; D unresolved. V was pared by 0 bases and J by 2 bases, with 18 bases between. Germline V gene sequence: CDR1 LNHNV, CDR2 YYDKDF (reference sequence). The CDR3 spans 18 residues. The CDR3 here is CATSRDSLGWGNTDTQYF. In DNA form, the CDR3 reads TGTGCCACCAGCAGAGACTCCTTGGGGTGGGGAAACACAGATACGCAGTATTTT.

At least ten counts were recorded for this clonotype. The chain joins TRBV29-1 to TRBJ2-7, with 12 bases fitting TRBD2. The CDR3 is 13 amino acids. Germline CDR1 reads SQVTM; CDR2 reads ANQGSEA. V gave up 6 bases and J gave up 2 bases; unmatched junction bases: 2. CDR3 DNA sequence: TGCAGCGTGGCTAGCGGGAGGGCCTACGAGCAGTACTTC. Protein: CSVASGRAYEQYF.

A note on this clonotype: This clone may be a read error of a much larger clone one base away. The chain combines TRBV11-2 with TRBJ2-1; TRBD2 matches at 11 bases. The J call is uncertain, as TRBJ2-7 better fits the DNA end. CDR3 size: 15 residues. Germline V gene lookup returns CDR1 SGHAT and CDR2 FQNNGV. CDR3 DNA sequence: TGTGCCAGCAGCTTGACTAGCGGGACCTACAATGAGCAGTACTTC. Its translation: CASSLTSGTYNEQYF.